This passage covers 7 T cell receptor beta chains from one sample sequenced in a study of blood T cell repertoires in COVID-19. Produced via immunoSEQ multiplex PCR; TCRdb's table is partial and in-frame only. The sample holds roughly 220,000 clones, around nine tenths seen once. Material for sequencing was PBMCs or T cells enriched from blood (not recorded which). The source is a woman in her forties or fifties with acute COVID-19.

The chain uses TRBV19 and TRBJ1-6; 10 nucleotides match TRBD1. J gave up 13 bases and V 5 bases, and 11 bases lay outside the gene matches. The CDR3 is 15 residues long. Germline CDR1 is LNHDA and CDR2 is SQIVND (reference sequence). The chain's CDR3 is CASSPGTGAGRPLHF. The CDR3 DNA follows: TGTGCCAGTAGTCCCGGGACAGGGGCTGGGAGGCCCCTCCACTTT.

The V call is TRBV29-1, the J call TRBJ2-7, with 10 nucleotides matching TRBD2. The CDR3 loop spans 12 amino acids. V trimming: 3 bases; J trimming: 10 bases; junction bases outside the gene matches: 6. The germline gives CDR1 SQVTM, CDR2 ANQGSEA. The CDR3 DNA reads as TGCAGCGTTGATAAGCGGGAGGGAGGTCAGTACTTC. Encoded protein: CSVDKREGGQYF.

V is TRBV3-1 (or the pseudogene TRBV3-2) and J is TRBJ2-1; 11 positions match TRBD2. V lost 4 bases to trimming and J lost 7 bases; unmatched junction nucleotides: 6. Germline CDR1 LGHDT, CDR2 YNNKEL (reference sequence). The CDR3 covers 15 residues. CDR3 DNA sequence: TGTGCCAGCAGCCGACTAGCGGGAAGGGATAATGAGCAGTTCTTC. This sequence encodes CASSRLAGRDNEQFF.

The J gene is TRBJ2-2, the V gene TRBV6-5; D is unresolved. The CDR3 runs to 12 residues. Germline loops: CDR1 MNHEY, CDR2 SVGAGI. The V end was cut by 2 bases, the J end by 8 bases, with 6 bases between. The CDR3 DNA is TGTGCCAGCAGTTACGAGGTGGGGGAGCTGTTTTTT. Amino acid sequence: CASSYEVGELFF.

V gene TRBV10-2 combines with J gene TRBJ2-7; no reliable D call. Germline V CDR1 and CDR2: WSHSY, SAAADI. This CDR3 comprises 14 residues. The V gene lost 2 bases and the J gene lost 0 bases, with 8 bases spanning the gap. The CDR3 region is CASSEATFSYEQYF. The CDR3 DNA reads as TGCGCCAGCAGTGAGGCTACTTTCTCCTACGAGCAGTACTTC.

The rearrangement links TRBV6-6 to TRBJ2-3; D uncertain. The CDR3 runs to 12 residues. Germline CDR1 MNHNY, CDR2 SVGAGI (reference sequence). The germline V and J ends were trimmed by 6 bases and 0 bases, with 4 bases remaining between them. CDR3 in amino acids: CASRGSTDTQYF. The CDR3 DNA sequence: TGTGCCAGCAGGGGCAGCACAGATACGCAGTATTTT.

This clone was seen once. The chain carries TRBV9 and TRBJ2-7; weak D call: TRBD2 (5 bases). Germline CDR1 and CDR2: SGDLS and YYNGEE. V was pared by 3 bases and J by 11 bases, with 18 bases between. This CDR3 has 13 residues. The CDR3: CASSASPGSEEYF. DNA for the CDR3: TGTGCCAGCAGCGCCTCCCCCGGCTCGGAGGAGTACTTC.